These T cell receptor beta chains were read from a single sample in a study of control samples from healthy donors and cancer patients. Assay used: immunoSEQ multiplex PCR; TCRdb lists only in-frame clones, some missing. The top ten hold over 1.3% of the sample, which has around 180,000 clones, roughly 92% seen once. The sequencing input was blood. These receptors were taken from a young woman in good health. Both conserved end residues are part of each CDR3. Fields, in order: D gene, clone size, V gene, J gene, CDR3 DNA, CDR3 protein. A D gene is named only where the DNA matches it firmly. The size field is filled for only some rows; it gives once, few, many or a size class.

>NA|NA|TRBV2|TRBJ2-4
TGTGCCACGAAGGGGGACTCTTCCTTTCAGTACTTC
CATKGDSSFQYF
>NA|once|TRBV19|TRBJ1-1
TGTGCCAGTAAGATGAACACTGAAGCTTTCTTT
CASKMNTEAFF
>NA|NA|TRBV19|TRBJ1-4
TGTGCCAGTAGGGAAATGAGAGGGGAAAAACTGTTTTTT
CASREMRGEKLFF
>NA|NA|TRBV3-1/TRBV3-2|TRBJ2-4
TGTGCCAGCAGCCAAGATAAAAACAGCCTAGCCAAAAACATTCAGTACTTC
CASSQDKNSLAKNIQYF
>NA|NA|TRBV18|TRBJ1-2
TGTGCCAGCTCACCAGACAAAAACTATGGCTACACCTTC
CASSPDKNYGYTF
>NA|NA|TRBV19|TRBJ2-7
TGTGCCAGTAGTCCTCCGACTAGAATTTACGAGCAGTACTTC
CASSPPTRIYEQYF
>NA|NA|TRBV5-1|TRBJ1-6
TGCGCCAGCAGCGCAGGCGGGACTGATAATTCACCCCTCCACTTT
CASSAGGTDNSPLHF
>TRBD2|NA|TRBV5-4|TRBJ2-7
TGTGCCAGCAGTTCGACTAGCGACCACTCCTACGAGCAGTACTTC
CASSSTSDHSYEQYF
>NA|NA|TRBV15|TRBJ2-6
TGTGCCACCAGCAGAGATCCCAGGGTGGCTGGGGCCAACGTCCTGACTTTC
CATSRDPRVAGANVLTF
>NA|NA|TRBV7-2|TRBJ1-1
TGTGCCAGCAGCCTACAGGTAGACACTGAAGCTTTCTTT
CASSLQVDTEAFF
>NA|NA|TRBV11-2|TRBJ2-5
TGTGCCAGCAGCCCATTACCAGGCGGGCAAGAGACCCAGTACTTC
CASSPLPGGQETQYF
>TRBD2|NA|TRBV4-3|TRBJ2-3
TGCGCCAGCAGCCAAGTATGGGGAGGGACGGATACGCAGTATTTT
CASSQVWGGTDTQYF
>NA|NA|TRBV15|TRBJ1-1
TGTGCCACCAGCATTAGGGAACCCCCCATGAACACTGAAGCTTTCTTT
CATSIREPPMNTEAFF
>NA|NA|TRBV28|TRBJ2-3
TGTGCCAGCACTTTGAGCCCGACACTCGGCACAGATACGCAGTATTTT
CASTLSPTLGTDTQYF
>TRBD1|NA|TRBV29-1|TRBJ1-4
TGCAGCGCCTGGACAGGTTTTGAAAAACTGTTTTTT
CSAWTGFEKLFF
>NA|NA|TRBV6-5|TRBJ1-1
TGTGCCAGCAGGGATGAGAGCGAAGCTTTCTTT
CASRDESEAFF
>NA|once|TRBV7-9|TRBJ1-5
TGTGCCAGCAGCTTAGCGGGGGGTGGCAATCAGCCCCAGCATTTT
CASSLAGGGNQPQHF
>NA|NA|TRBV28|TRBJ1-1
TGTGCCAGCTCTACCTTAAACGGGGGTCGCACTGAAGCTTTCTTT
CASSTLNGGRTEAFF
>NA|NA|TRBV6-5|TRBJ1-5
TGTGCCAGCAGTCAATACCGGGACACAGGAAAACATTTT
CASSQYRDTGKHF
>NA|NA|TRBV15|TRBJ2-7
TGTGCCACCAGCAGCGGGTCCGCCGAGCAGTACTTC
CATSSGSAEQYF
>NA|NA|TRBV6-5|TRBJ2-1
TGTGCCAGCAGTTACTCGGCGGAGTACAATGAGCAGTTCTTC
CASSYSAEYNEQFF
>NA|once|TRBV3-1/TRBV3-2|TRBJ2-7
TGTGCCAGCAGCCAAGAATGGCGGGAGCAGTACTTC
CASSQEWREQYF
>TRBD2|NA|TRBV6-6|TRBJ2-1
TGTGCCAGCACCACCAGCGGGACCCTTCTGAATGAGCAGTTCTTC
CASTTSGTLLNEQFF